The next 8 T cell receptor beta chains were all read from a single sample in a study of CD8 T cells in Susac syndrome. Random hexamers were used to reverse transcribe the RNA input (roughly 0.5 to 1 ug). One entry per CDR3 protein results from TCRdb running MiXCR on the immunoSEQ multiplex PCR reads. The data show some 300,000 distinct CDR3 sequences, 89% seen once. Material for sequencing was CD8+ T cells from PBMCs. The receptors were sampled from a human donor with multiple sclerosis.

The CDR3 coding sequence is TGTGCCATCAGTGAGGGTAGGAGGGATCAATACAATGAGCAGTTCTTC. It is translated as CAISEGRRDQYNEQFF. The V gene is TRBV10-3, the J gene TRBJ2-1; D might be TRBD2 (6 bases). V was pared by 2 bases and J by 4 bases, with 15 bases between. CDR1 and CDR2 (germline): ENHRY, SYGVKD. The length of the CDR3 is 16 residues.

CDR3 amino acids: CASSLLTAQKTLHF. CDR3 DNA sequence: TGTGCCAGCAGTCTCCTGACAGCGCAAAAGACCCTCCACTTT. This chain uses TRBV27 with TRBJ1-6, with a tentative D call TRBD1 (5 bases). This CDR3 is 14 amino acids long. Between the trimmed V and J ends, which lost 5 bases and 14 bases, there was a span of 19 bases. Germline V gene lookup returns CDR1 MNHEY and CDR2 SMNVEV (reference sequence).

The chain couples TRBV7-9 to TRBJ2-7, with D uncertain. Germline CDR1 reads SEHNR; CDR2 reads FQNEAQ (reference sequence). The CDR3 totals 15 residues. V was clipped by 0 bases and J by 2 bases, with 11 bases between them. The chain's CDR3 is CASSLAPSAAYEQYF. In nucleotides, the CDR3 is TGTGCCAGCAGCTTAGCTCCGTCCGCCGCCTACGAGCAGTACTTC.

The J gene is TRBJ2-5, the V gene TRBV9, with 7 bases lining up with TRBD1. The germline V gene encodes CDR1 SGDLS and CDR2 YYNGEE. V gave up 0 bases and J gave up 1 base; unmatched junction bases: 3. This CDR3 comprises 15 residues. CDR3 DNA sequence: TGTGCCAGCAGCGTAGTAGGGGGCTTCCAAGAGACCCAGTACTTC. Amino acids: CASSVVGGFQETQYF. The full variable domain, completed using reference TRBV9 and TRBJ2-5, is DSGVTQTPKHLITATGQRVTLRCSPRSGDLSVYWYQQSLDQGLQFLIQYYNGEERAKGNILERFSAQQFPDLHSELNLSSLELGDSALYFCASSVVGGFQETQYFGPGTRLLVL.

The chain employs TRBV14 and TRBJ1-1; D may be TRBD1 (5 bases). CDR1 and CDR2 (germline): SGHDN, FVKESK. This CDR3 spans 14 amino acids. V lost 6 bases to trimming and J lost 0 bases, with 11 bases between them. The CDR3 sequence: CASRDTVLNTEAFF. Written as DNA, the CDR3 is TGTGCCAGCAGGGACACCGTTTTGAACACTGAAGCTTTCTTT.

The chain recombines TRBV7-2 with TRBJ2-5, with D hard to call. In germline, CDR1 is SGHTA, CDR2 FQGNSA. CDR3 size: 14 residues. The ends were cut back, 5 bases at V and 1 base at J, with 11 bases in the middle. The CDR3 nucleotides read TGTGCCAGCAGCCCCCACAGCTTCCAAGAGACCCAGTACTTC. The encoded protein is CASSPHSFQETQYF.

This clonotype was recorded once. The rearrangement joins TRBV29-1 to TRBJ2-5; the match to TRBD2 covers 9 bases. V shed 1 base, J shed 7 bases, and the junction held 10 bases outside the gene matches. The CDR3 consists of 15 residues. Germline CDR1 and CDR2: SQVTM and ANQGSEA. In DNA form, the CDR3 reads TGCAGCGTTGAAGTTTGGCGGGAGGGCCTGGCGACCCAGTACTTC. Translating gives CSVEVWREGLATQYF.

This sequence joins TRBV9 and TRBJ2-5; 10 bases are shared with TRBD2. With 0 bases clipped from V and 5 bases from J, the junction kept 13 bases outside the gene matches. The CDR3 has 18 residues. The germline V gene has CDR1 SGDLS and CDR2 YYNGEE. The CDR3 coding sequence is TGTGCCAGCAGCGTAGTGCTCGGAGCGGGGGGGCCAAGGGAGACCCAGTACTTC. Residues: CASSVVLGAGGPRETQYF. Together with reference TRBV9 and TRBJ2-5, the CDR3 gives the full variable domain: DSGVTQTPKHLITATGQRVTLRCSPRSGDLSVYWYQQSLDQGLQFLIQYYNGEERAKGNILERFSAQQFPDLHSELNLSSLELGDSALYFCASSVVLGAGGPRETQYFGPGTRLLVL.